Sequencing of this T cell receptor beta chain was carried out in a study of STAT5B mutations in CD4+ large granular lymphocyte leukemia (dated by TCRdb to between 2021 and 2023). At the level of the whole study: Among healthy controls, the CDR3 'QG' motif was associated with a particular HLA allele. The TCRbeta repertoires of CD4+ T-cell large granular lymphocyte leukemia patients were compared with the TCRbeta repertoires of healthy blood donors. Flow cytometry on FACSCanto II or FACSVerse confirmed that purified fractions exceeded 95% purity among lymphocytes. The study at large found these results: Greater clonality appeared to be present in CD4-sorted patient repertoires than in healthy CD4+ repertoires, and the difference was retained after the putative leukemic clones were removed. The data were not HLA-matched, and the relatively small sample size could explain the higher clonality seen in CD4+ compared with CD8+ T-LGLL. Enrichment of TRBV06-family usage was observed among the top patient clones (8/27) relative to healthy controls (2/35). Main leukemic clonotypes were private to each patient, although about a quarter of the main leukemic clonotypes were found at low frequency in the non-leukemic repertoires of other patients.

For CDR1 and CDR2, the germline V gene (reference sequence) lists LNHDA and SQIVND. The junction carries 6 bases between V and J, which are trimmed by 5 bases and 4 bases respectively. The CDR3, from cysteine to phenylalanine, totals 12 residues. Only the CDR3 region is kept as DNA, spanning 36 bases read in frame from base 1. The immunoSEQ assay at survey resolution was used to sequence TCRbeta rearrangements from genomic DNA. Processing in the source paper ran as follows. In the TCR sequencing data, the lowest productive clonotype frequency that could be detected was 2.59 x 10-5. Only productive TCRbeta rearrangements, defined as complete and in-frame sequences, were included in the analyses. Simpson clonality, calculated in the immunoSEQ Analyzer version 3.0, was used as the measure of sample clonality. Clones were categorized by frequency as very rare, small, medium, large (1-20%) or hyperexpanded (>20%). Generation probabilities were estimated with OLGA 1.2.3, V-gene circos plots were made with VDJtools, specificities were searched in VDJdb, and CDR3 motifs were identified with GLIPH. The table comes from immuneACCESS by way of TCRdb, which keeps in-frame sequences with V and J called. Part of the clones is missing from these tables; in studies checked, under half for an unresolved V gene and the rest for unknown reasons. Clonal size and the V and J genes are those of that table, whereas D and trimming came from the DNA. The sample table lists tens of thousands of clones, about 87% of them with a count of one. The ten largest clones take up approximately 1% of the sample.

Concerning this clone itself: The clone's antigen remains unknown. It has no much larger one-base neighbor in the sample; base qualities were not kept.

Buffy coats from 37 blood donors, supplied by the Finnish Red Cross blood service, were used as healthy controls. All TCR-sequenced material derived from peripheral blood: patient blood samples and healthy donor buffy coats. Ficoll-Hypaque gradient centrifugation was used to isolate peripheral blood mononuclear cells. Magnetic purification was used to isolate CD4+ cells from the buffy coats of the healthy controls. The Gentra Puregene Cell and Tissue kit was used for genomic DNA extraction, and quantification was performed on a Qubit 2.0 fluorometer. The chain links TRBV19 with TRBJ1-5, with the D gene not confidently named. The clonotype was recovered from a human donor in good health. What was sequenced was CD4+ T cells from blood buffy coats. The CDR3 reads CASSRRNQPQHF. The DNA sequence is TGTGCCAGTAGTCGACGGAATCAGCCCCAGCATTTT.